This record covers a single T cell receptor beta chain. Per the germline V gene, CDR1 is SGDLS and CDR2 is YYNGEE. There are 13 residues in the CDR3. V lost 7 bases and J lost 0, with 8 bases in between. This sample is drawn from a study of blood T cell repertoires in COVID-19. In the study overall: PBMCs, B-cell-depleted T cells, or T cells provided the cDNA or gDNA that made up the material.

Using immunoSEQ multiplex PCR, the repertoire was profiled, and TCRdb retains in-frame clones only, with some absent. The sample has a few hundred thousand clones; roughly 89% are singletons. This receptor was obtained from a woman in her forties who had recovered from COVID-19. The chain couples TRBV9 to TRBJ2-1, with D hard to call. The sequencing sample was made of peripheral blood. The CDR3 region is CASAADSYNEQFF. CDR3 nucleotide sequence: TGTGCCAGCGCCGCAGACTCCTACAATGAGCAGTTCTTC.